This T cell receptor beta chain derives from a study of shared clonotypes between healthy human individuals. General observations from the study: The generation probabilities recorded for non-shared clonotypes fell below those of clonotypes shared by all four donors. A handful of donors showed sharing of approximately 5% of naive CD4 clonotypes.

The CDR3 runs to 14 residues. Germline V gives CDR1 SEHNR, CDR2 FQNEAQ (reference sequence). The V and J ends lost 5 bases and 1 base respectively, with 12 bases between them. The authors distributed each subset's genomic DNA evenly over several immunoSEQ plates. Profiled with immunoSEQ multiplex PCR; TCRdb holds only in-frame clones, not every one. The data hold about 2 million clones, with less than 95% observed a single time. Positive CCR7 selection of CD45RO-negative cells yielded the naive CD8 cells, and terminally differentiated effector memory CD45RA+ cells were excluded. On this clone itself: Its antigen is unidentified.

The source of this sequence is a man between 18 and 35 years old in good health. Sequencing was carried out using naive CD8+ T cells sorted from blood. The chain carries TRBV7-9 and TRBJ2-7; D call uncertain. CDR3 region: CASSLTTKSYEQYF. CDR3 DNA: TGTGCCAGCAGCCTGACAACAAAGTCCTACGAGCAGTACTTC.